The clone carrying this TCR beta chain was recorded once. CDR3 length equals 14 residues. Germline V CDR1 and CDR2: SEHNR, FQNEAQ (reference sequence). V lost 2 bases and J 10 bases, leaving 14 bases between the germline ends. Cohorts were assigned according to the clinical history that participants reported. This entry belongs to a study of blood T cell repertoires in COVID-19. Turning to the study itself: Acute-phase and convalescent COVID-19 samples originated in the United States, Italy and Spain. Sample material is recorded as cDNA or gDNA derived from T cells, B-cell-depleted T cells, or PBMCs.

The authors' processing: Reference gene primer amplification gave nucleated cell count estimates. Clones were read by immunoSEQ multiplex PCR, and TCRdb kept only the in-frame ones, dropping some. V, J and clone size reflect that table, while D and trimming were determined from the DNA. This sample has roughly 350,000 clones, with roughly 90% found just once. This chain links TRBV7-9 with TRBJ1-4; tentatively, D is TRBD1 (5 bases). This receptor was obtained from a woman aged 25-40 years who had recovered from COVID-19. The sequenced material came from PBMCs or T cells enriched from blood (not recorded which). Here the CDR3 DNA reads TGTGCCAGCAGCTTATCATGGCAGGGCCCAAAACTGTTTTTT. Protein product: CASSLSWQGPKLFF.